A single sample is the source of the 18 T cell receptor beta chains below, sequenced in a study of shared clonotypes between healthy human individuals. Profiled with immunoSEQ multiplex PCR; TCRdb holds only in-frame clones, not every one. This table has about 1.1 million clones, around three quarters appearing once. The specimen sequenced was memory CD4+ T cells from PBMCs. The sample's subset: CD45RA-negative fraction. The source is a man younger than 35 in good health. Some clones in this sample may be carry-over from other donors' samples.

The genes are TRBV18 and TRBJ2-1; D uncertain. There are 14 residues in the CDR3. Germline CDR1 reads KGHSH; CDR2 reads LQKENI. V was cut by 0 bases and J by 5 bases, with 8 bases left in between. The CDR3 loop reads CASSPPGFNNEQFF. The CDR3 nucleotides read TGTGCCAGCTCACCACCGGGTTTCAACAATGAGCAGTTCTTC.

The chain carries TRBV18 and TRBJ1-4; D unresolved. The length of the CDR3 is 13 residues. Trimming shortened V by 3 bases and J by 14 bases, and 16 bases separated the two germline ends. CDR1 KGHSH and CDR2 LQKENI come from the germline V gene. The CDR3 sequence: CASSPPSSTALFF. CDR3 coding DNA: TGTGCCAGCTCACCCCCCTCTAGCACAGCCCTGTTTTTT. Complete variable domain (other parts from reference TRBV18 and TRBJ1-4): NAGVMQNPRHLVRRRGQEARLRCSPMKGHSHVYWYRQLPEEGLKFMVYLQKENIIDESGMPKERFSAEFPKEGPSILRIQQVVRGDSAAYFCASSPPSSTALFFGSGTQLSVL.

The J gene is TRBJ1-1, the V gene TRBV7-2; a possible D gene is TRBD1 (5 bases). Trimming took off 5 bases at V and 4 bases at J, with 17 bases between the two ends. The CDR3 spans 15 residues. CDR1 and CDR2 from the germline V gene are SGHTA and FQGNSA. The CDR3 coding sequence is TGTGCCAGCAGCCAAAGACCCAGGGTAGGCACTGAAGCTTTCTTT. The encoded protein is CASSQRPRVGTEAFF.

This CDR3 reads CASSTGRVTNQPQHF. The DNA of the CDR3 is TGTGCCAGCAGCACCGGACGGGTTACCAATCAGCCCCAGCATTTT. The chain recombines TRBV7-8 with TRBJ1-5; D unresolved. In germline, CDR1 is SGHVS, CDR2 FQNEAQ. The V gene lost 5 bases and the J gene lost 3 bases, with 14 bases spanning the gap. CDR3 length equals 15 residues.

This clone was counted only a few times. This chain links TRBV9 with TRBJ2-2, with D perhaps assigned TRBD1 or TRBD2 (6 bases each). Germline loops: CDR1 SGDLS, CDR2 YYNGEE. This CDR3 is built from 16 residues. The germline V and J ends were trimmed by 0 bases and 1 base, with 10 bases remaining between them. The CDR3 protein is CASSVEGGMNTGELFF. Here the CDR3 DNA reads TGTGCCAGCAGCGTAGAAGGGGGGATGAACACCGGGGAGCTGTTTTTT.

V usage is TRBV7-2 and J usage is TRBJ2-1; D gene unclear. CDR1 and CDR2 from the germline V gene are SGHTA and FQGNSA. This CDR3 spans 16 amino acids. The V gene lost 1 base and the J gene lost 4 bases, with 14 bases spanning the gap. The CDR3 DNA follows: TGTGCCAGCAGCTTAGAAGGAATCTCGATGTACAATGAGCAGTTCTTC. Its translation is CASSLEGISMYNEQFF.

This clone was seen more than once but under ten times. The chain employs TRBV5-6 and TRBJ1-1; D gene ambiguous. Germline-derived CDR1 and CDR2 are SGHDT and YYEEEE. The length of the CDR3 is 13 residues. V dropped 4 bases and J dropped 0 bases, with 7 bases sitting between them. CDR3 in amino acids: CASSLPMNTEAFF. The CDR3 DNA reads as TGTGCCAGCAGCCTGCCGATGAACACTGAAGCTTTCTTT.

The CDR3 here is CASSSAGGRGGANVLTF. CDR3 in DNA: TGTGCCAGCAGTTCGGCGGGGGGAAGAGGTGGGGCCAACGTCCTGACTTTC. The chain has TRBV28 and TRBJ2-6, with 8 bases fitting TRBD2. This CDR3 has 17 amino acids. Germline V gives CDR1 MDHEN, CDR2 SYDVKM. Trimming took 4 bases from V and 3 from J; bases not matched to a gene: 8.

The chain employs TRBV2 and TRBJ1-2; 8 nucleotides agree with TRBD1. In germline, CDR1 is SNHLY, CDR2 FYNNEI. Trimming removed 6 bases from V and 4 bases from J; junction bases left unmatched: 4. CDR3 length equals 13 residues. CDR3 amino acids: CASSAGTGYGYTF. CDR3 in DNA: TGTGCCAGCAGCGCAGGGACAGGCTATGGCTACACCTTC.

V is TRBV11-3 and J is TRBJ2-1; tentatively, D is TRBD2 (5 bases). CDR1 and CDR2 from the germline V gene are SGHNT and YENEEA. With 5 bases removed from V and 5 bases from J, the gap between germline ends came to 19 bases. The CDR3 has 16 residues. The CDR3 spells CASSNVYLGRNNEQFF. The CDR3 region has the DNA TGTGCCAGCAGCAACGTTTACCTGGGGAGAAACAATGAGCAGTTCTTC.

This clone was detected many times. The J gene is TRBJ2-7, the V gene TRBV29-1, with D perhaps TRBD1 (6 bases). V lost 6 bases and J lost 1, with 16 bases in between. In germline, CDR1 is SQVTM, CDR2 ANQGSEA. CDR3 length equals 14 residues. The CDR3 reads CSVKNRELSYEQYF. CDR3 nucleotide sequence: TGCAGCGTCAAGAACAGGGAACTTTCCTACGAGCAGTACTTC.

The chain uses TRBV28 and TRBJ2-5, with D unresolved. The ends were cut back, 6 bases at V and 0 bases at J, with 14 bases in the middle. The V gene's germline CDR1 is MDHEN and CDR2 SYDVKM. The CDR3 spans 15 residues. CDR3 nucleotide sequence: TGTGCCAGCAGGGCGCGCAGCAAGTACCAAGAGACCCAGTACTTC. Translation gives CASRARSKYQETQYF.

This chain connects TRBV10-2 to TRBJ2-3; 8 positions match TRBD2. There are 12 residues in the CDR3. Germline V lookup: CDR1 WSHSY, CDR2 SAAADI. The V gene end was trimmed by 9 bases and the J gene end by 2 bases; junction bases not matched to a gene: 1. This CDR3 reads CASSGVTDTQYF. For the CDR3, the DNA is TGCGCCAGTAGCGGGGTCACAGATACGCAGTATTTT.

On this clone: This sample includes further DNA sequences coding for the same CDR3. The chain couples TRBV7-2 to TRBJ1-1, with no clear D. The ends were cut back, 4 bases at V and 1 base at J, with 7 bases in the middle. Germline CDR1 reads SGHTA; CDR2 reads FQGNSA. This CDR3 comprises 13 residues. This CDR3 is CASSSQENTEAFF. The CDR3, as DNA: TGTGCCAGCAGCTCGCAGGAGAACACTGAAGCTTTCTTT.

This clone was observed a handful of times. V is TRBV4-1 and J is TRBJ1-3, with D hard to call. This CDR3 spans 16 amino acids. V shed 3 bases and J shed 0 bases, with 12 bases lying between them. From germline, CDR1 is MGHRA and CDR2 YSYEKL. This chain's CDR3 is CASSHFDRTSGNTIYF. The DNA of the CDR3 is TGCGCCAGCAGCCACTTTGACCGTACCTCTGGAAACACCATATATTTT.

The chain carries TRBV4-2 and TRBJ2-1; the match to TRBD2 covers 9 bases. Trimming removed 4 bases from V and 4 bases from J; junction bases left unmatched: 17. This CDR3 has 19 amino acids. The germline CDR1 and CDR2 sequences are LGHNA and YNFKEQ. The CDR3 DNA sequence: TGTGCCAGCAGCCGAGATAACCTAGCGGGTAGCGGGAGATACAATGAGCAGTTCTTC. Its translation: CASSRDNLAGSGRYNEQFF.

V gene TRBV7-3 combines with J gene TRBJ2-5; 8 nucleotides align to TRBD2. The junction had 6 bases not matched to a gene; V was cut back by 2 bases and J by 4 bases. CDR3 size: 15 residues. Germline loops: CDR1 SGHTA, CDR2 FQGTGA. This CDR3 reads CASSLLPAGAETQYF. CDR3 nucleotide sequence: TGTGCCAGCAGCTTATTGCCAGCGGGAGCAGAGACCCAGTACTTC. Full variable domain (missing parts from reference TRBV7-3 and TRBJ2-5): GAGVSQTPSNKVTEKGKYVELRCDPISGHTALYWYRQSLGQGPEFLIYFQGTGAADDSGLPNDRFFAVRPEGSVSTLKIQRTERGDSAVYLCASSLLPAGAETQYFGPGTRLLVL.

V gene TRBV6-1 combines with J gene TRBJ2-1; D is possibly TRBD1 (5 bases). V shed 2 bases and J shed 6 bases, with 14 bases lying between them. This CDR3 contains 15 residues. Germline V gene data show CDR1 as MNHNS and CDR2 as SASEGT. The CDR3: CASSEMGGRGNEQFF. For the CDR3, the DNA is TGTGCCAGCAGTGAAATGGGCGGAAGGGGCAATGAGCAGTTCTTC.